The text below deals with one T cell receptor beta chain. Individuals aged roughly 18 to 90 years were recruited from approximately 24 US areas. Clinical histories supplied by participants themselves formed the basis of cohort assignment. Cohort 3 recovered donors had two negative PCRs, clearance, or symptom resolution. Germline V gives CDR1 MNHEY, CDR2 SMNVEV (reference sequence). The CDR3 has 17 amino acids. V gave up 0 bases and J gave up 1 base; unmatched junction bases: 7. This sample was taken from a study of blood T cell repertoires in COVID-19. Study summary: Samples came from the United States, Italy and Spain, spanning acute and convalescent COVID-19.

The assay was immunoSEQ multiplex PCR, and TCRdb's table has in-frame clones only and misses some. Of approximately 300,000 clones in the sample, about 89% are singletons; the top ten hold 5% to 5.5%. The specimen sequenced was PBMCs or T cells enriched from blood (not recorded which). The origin of this receptor is a man in his fifties or sixties who had recovered from COVID-19. V usage is TRBV27 and J usage is TRBJ2-7, with 9 bases fitting TRBD2. The CDR3 nucleotides are TGTGCCAGCAGTTTATCGGTAGGCGGACTAGCGTCCTACGAGCAGTACTTC. This gives the protein CASSLSVGGLASYEQYF.